This T cell receptor beta chain emerged from a study of T cell responses to AZD1222 COVID-19 vaccine. The CDR3 runs 14 residues. The ends were cut back, 6 bases at V and 4 bases at J, with 18 bases in the middle. Germline V CDR1 and CDR2: SQVTM, ANQGSEA. Concerning this clone: Antigen specificity is unknown.

Findings and caveats of the study: Repertoire sampling was restricted to post-peak T cell response timepoints. Seropositivity was recorded at baseline in only a handful of AZD1222 recipients. White British people made up most donors, females outnumbered males, and clonal diversity was possibly underestimated.

The method was immunoSEQ multiplex PCR; TCRdb's version includes in-frame clones alone and lacks a portion of them. Of roughly 99,000 clones in the sample, about 90% were seen once. Investigators merged groups given second doses at roughly 4 or roughly 12 weeks. The sequence was collected from an adult who received the AZD1222 COVID-19 vaccine. The sample here was peripheral blood, taken 28 days after the second AZD1222 dose. This rearrangement joins TRBV29-1 to TRBJ1-1; no reliable D call. The CDR3 protein is CSVALKIAGTEAFF. The CDR3 nucleotides are TGCAGCGTCGCTCTGAAGATAGCTGGCACTGAAGCTTTCTTT. The full variable domain, its missing parts supplied by reference TRBV29-1 and TRBJ1-1, is SAVISQKPSRDICQRGTSLTIQCQVDSQVTMMFWYRQQPGQSLTLIATANQGSEATYESGFVIDKFPISRPNLTFSTLTVSNMSPEDSSIYLCSVALKIAGTEAFFGQGTRLTVV.